One and the same sample provided the 29 T cell receptor beta chains below, sequenced in a study of cytomegalovirus exposure and HLA in healthy donors. A multiplex PCR was run with 60 Vbeta primers and 13 Jbeta primers. Measured with immunoSEQ multiplex PCR; TCRdb has only the in-frame clones, and not every one. The sample carries over 150,000 clones, roughly two thirds recorded once. Material: PBMCs. The receptors stem from a woman aged 25-40 years in good health and CMV-seronegative.

Comment on this clone: Distinct nucleotide sequences in the sample also encode this CDR3. The CDR3 here is CASSQGEGPLGQPEQYF. In DNA, the CDR3 is TGCGCCAGCAGCCAAGGGGAGGGACCCTTAGGGCAGCCGGAGCAGTACTTC. The V gene is TRBV4-1, the J gene TRBJ2-7, with 7 positions matching TRBD2. The germline V gene encodes CDR1 MGHRA and CDR2 YSYEKL. This CDR3 is built from 17 residues. The ends lost 1 base at V and 7 bases at J; junction bases unmatched: 16.

Only a few counts were recorded for this clone. V and J are TRBV6-1 and TRBJ2-5; D might be TRBD2 (7 bases). The V gene's germline CDR1 is MNHNS and CDR2 SASEGT. The CDR3 has 15 amino acids. Trimming took 2 bases from V and 4 from J, leaving 14 bases between them. The chain's CDR3 is CASSELAGALETQYF. For the CDR3, the DNA is TGTGCCAGCAGTGAACTTGCGGGGGCCCTAGAGACCCAGTACTTC.

This clone was detected a few times. V and J are TRBV7-9 and TRBJ2-5; TRBD2 matches at 14 bases. This CDR3 comprises 14 residues. The V gene end was trimmed by 8 bases and the J gene end by 5 bases; junction bases not matched to a gene: 4. The germline V gene encodes CDR1 SEHNR and CDR2 FQNEAQ (reference sequence). The DNA for the CDR3 is TGTGCCAGCTTACGGACTAGCGGGGGGGAGACCCAGTACTTC. Amino acids: CASLRTSGGETQYF.

The chain is built from TRBV6-1 and TRBJ2-7; 8 bases align to TRBD1. The CDR3 has 15 amino acids. Trimming cost V 5 bases and J 4 bases; bases outside gene matches: 10. CDR1 and CDR2 (germline): MNHNS, SASEGT. For the CDR3, the DNA is TGTGCCAGCAGTTCCCGGACAGGGTCATCTTACGAGCAGTACTTC. Protein sequence: CASSSRTGSSYEQYF.

The rearrangement joins TRBV13 to TRBJ2-5; no clear D gene. The CDR3 is 15 amino acids. Germline V gene sequence: CDR1 PRHDT, CDR2 FYEKMQ (reference sequence). V was clipped by 3 bases and J by 5 bases, with 16 bases between them. The CDR3 reads CASSLATTYRETQYF. In DNA form, the CDR3 reads TGTGCCAGCAGCTTGGCGACAACCTACCGGGAGACCCAGTACTTC.

The rearrangement links TRBV28 to TRBJ1-4; no clear D. The CDR3 consists of 13 residues. V dropped 7 bases and J dropped 4 bases, with 10 bases sitting between them. The germline gives CDR1 MDHEN, CDR2 SYDVKM. The CDR3 region is CASNTIFNEKLFF. The CDR3 nucleotides are TGTGCCAGCAACACCATCTTTAATGAAAAACTGTTTTTT.

This chain uses TRBV5-1 with TRBJ1-2, with 10 bases that match TRBD1. V was pared by 5 bases and J by 4 bases, with 11 bases of the junction left unmatched. CDR1 and CDR2 (germline): SGHRS, YFSETQ. CDR3 length: 16 amino acids. The chain's CDR3 is CASRWGQGKISYGYTF. The DNA of the CDR3 is TGCGCCAGCAGATGGGGACAGGGGAAGATTAGCTATGGCTACACCTTC. Combining the CDR3 with reference TRBV5-1 and TRBJ1-2 gives the whole variable domain KAGVTQTPRYLIKTRGQQVTLSCSPISGHRSVSWYQQTPGQGLQFLFEYFSETQRNKGNFPGRFSGRQFSNSRSEMNVSTLELGDSALYLCASRWGQGKISYGYTFGSGTRLTVV.

To note about this clone: The sample contains more than one DNA sequence encoding this CDR3. The gene calls are TRBV5-4 and TRBJ2-5, with 8 positions matching TRBD2. The germline gives CDR1 SGHNT, CDR2 YYREEE (reference sequence). The CDR3 loop spans 14 amino acids. Germline trimming cut 0 bases from V and 2 bases from J; bases unmatched to any gene: 0. DNA for the CDR3: TGTGCCAGCAGCTTGGGCGGGAGGCAAGAGACCCAGTACTTC. Its protein product is CASSLGGRQETQYF.

J is TRBJ1-3 and V is TRBV30; maybe TRBD1 (5 bases). Germline V gene sequence: CDR1 GTSNPN, CDR2 SVGIG (reference sequence). The ends were cut back, 5 bases at V and 0 bases at J, with 14 bases in the middle. The CDR3 length is 15 residues. In DNA form, the CDR3 reads TGTGCCTGGGCTGGGTGGCAGGGCTCTGGAAACACCATATATTTT. The encoded protein is CAWAGWQGSGNTIYF.

This chain's CDR3 is CASSLGASPGETQYF. CDR3 nucleotides: TGTGCCAGTAGTCTAGGGGCTAGCCCGGGGGAGACCCAGTACTTC. The V gene is TRBV19, the J gene TRBJ2-5, with D perhaps assigned TRBD1 or TRBD2 (5 bases each). The germline V gene has CDR1 LNHDA and CDR2 SQIVND (reference sequence). The V and J ends lost 5 bases and 5 bases respectively, with 18 bases between them. The CDR3 runs 15 residues.

This clone was observed a handful of times. J is TRBJ2-3 and V is TRBV7-3, with D possibly being TRBD1 (6 bases). CDR1 and CDR2 from the germline V gene are SGHTA and FQGTGA. The V gene lost 2 bases and the J gene lost 5 bases, with 11 bases spanning the gap. The CDR3 consists of 14 residues. CDR3 in amino acids: CASSLSGAGDTQYF. CDR3 bases: TGTGCCAGCAGCTTATCAGGGGCGGGAGATACGCAGTATTTT. The complete variable domain, with remaining parts taken from reference TRBV7-3 and TRBJ2-3, reads GAGVSQTPSNKVTEKGKYVELRCDPISGHTALYWYRQSLGQGPEFLIYFQGTGAADDSGLPNDRFFAVRPEGSVSTLKIQRTERGDSAVYLCASSLSGAGDTQYFGPGTRLTVL.

V gene TRBV11-3 combines with J gene TRBJ2-7; D is undetermined. The CDR3 runs 13 residues. Germline V gives CDR1 SGHNT, CDR2 YENEEA. V lost 2 bases to trimming and J lost 3 bases, with 8 bases between them. CDR3 in DNA: TGTGCCAGCAGCTTATGGCCAGACTACGAGCAGTACTTC. This codes for CASSLWPDYEQYF.

The chain joins TRBV19 to TRBJ2-1; 8 bases fit TRBD2. Germline V lookup: CDR1 LNHDA, CDR2 SQIVND (reference sequence). V dropped 7 bases and J dropped 3; count of bases not matched to a gene: 2. The CDR3 has 13 residues. CDR3 DNA sequence: TGTGCCAGTAAAACTAGCGGCTACAATGAGCAGTTCTTC. Translating it yields CASKTSGYNEQFF.

This sequence joins TRBV7-2 and TRBJ2-1, with 10 bases matching TRBD1. The V and J ends lost 5 bases and 9 bases, in that order; junction bases with no gene match: 7. The CDR3 contains 14 residues. The germline V gene encodes CDR1 SGHTA and CDR2 FQGNSA. The DNA for the CDR3 is TGTGCCAGCAGCACCCGACAGGGGGCGGTTGAGCAGTTCTTC. It is translated as CASSTRQGAVEQFF.

The V call is TRBV30, the J call TRBJ2-1, with a possible D match to TRBD2 (5 bases). The germline CDR1 and CDR2 sequences are GTSNPN and SVGIG (reference sequence). V dropped 5 bases and J dropped 0 bases, with 17 bases sitting between them. The CDR3 loop spans 16 amino acids. This chain's CDR3 is CAWSVARTNSYNEQFF. CDR3 DNA sequence: TGTGCCTGGTCGGTAGCGCGAACGAACTCCTACAATGAGCAGTTCTTC. The full variable domain, its missing parts supplied by reference TRBV30 and TRBJ2-1, is SQTIHQWPATLVQPVGSPLSLECTVEGTSNPNLYWYRQAAGRGLQLLFYSVGIGQISSEVPQNLSASRPQDRQFILSSKKLLLSDSGFYLCAWSVARTNSYNEQFFGPGTRLTVL.

V gene TRBV11-2 combines with J gene TRBJ2-5; D gene ambiguous. Germline assignment: CDR1 SGHAT and CDR2 FQNNGV. The CDR3 consists of 15 residues. V lost 1 base and J lost 2, with 11 bases in between. CDR3 residues: CASSLAWAKQETQYF. The CDR3 coding sequence is TGTGCCAGCAGCTTAGCGTGGGCTAAACAAGAGACCCAGTACTTC.

The V and J genes are TRBV7-9 and TRBJ1-1; D is perhaps TRBD1 (5 bases). The CDR3 runs to 15 residues. Per germline, CDR1 SEHNR and CDR2 FQNEAQ (reference sequence). V lost 5 bases, J lost 1 base, and 14 bases lay in between. The CDR3 loop reads CASSLEGLTNTEAFF. The CDR3 nucleotides are TGTGCCAGCAGCCTGGAGGGACTTACGAACACTGAAGCTTTCTTT.

The chain couples TRBV28 to TRBJ2-1; 11 bases fit TRBD2. From germline, CDR1 is MDHEN and CDR2 SYDVKM. V trimming: 2 bases; J trimming: 6 bases; junction bases outside the gene matches: 0. The CDR3 has 14 residues. As DNA, the CDR3 is TGTGCCAGCAGTTTAGGGACTAGCGGCAATGAGCAGTTCTTC. It codes for CASSLGTSGNEQFF.

This clone appeared a single time. The rearrangement links TRBV28 to TRBJ2-3; 12 bases are a match to TRBD1. This CDR3 region has 15 residues. After removal of 3 bases from V and 6 bases from J, the junction contained 4 bases not matched to a gene. CDR1 and CDR2 from the germline V gene are MDHEN and SYDVKM. CDR3 nucleotides: TGTGCCAGCAGTTTGGGACAGGGGGCAAGCGATACGCAGTATTTT. It translates to CASSLGQGASDTQYF.

The chain joins TRBV9 to TRBJ1-5, with D maybe TRBD1 (6 bases). Trimming pared 2 bases from V and 6 bases from J, leaving 9 bases between. Per the germline V gene, CDR1 is SGDLS and CDR2 is YYNGEE. The CDR3 has 13 residues. CDR3 DNA: TGTGCCAGCAGCGTCAGGGGCGCTCAGCCCCAGCATTTT. Its translation: CASSVRGAQPQHF.

This chain uses TRBV28 with TRBJ2-3; D uncertain. The CDR3 consists of 15 residues. Germline-derived CDR1 and CDR2 are MDHEN and SYDVKM. V gave up 2 bases and J gave up 2 bases, with 11 bases separating them. The CDR3: CASSLVPRVTDTQYF. CDR3 nucleotide sequence: TGTGCCAGCAGTTTAGTGCCCCGAGTCACAGATACGCAGTATTTT.

The chain recombines TRBV21-1 with TRBJ2-3; the D segment call TRBD2 is taken from the table without a DNA check. TRBV21-1 is labeled a pseudogene. This CDR3 is 13 amino acids long. The CDR3 sequence is CASSGDFTDTQYF. CDR3 coding DNA: TGTGCCAGCAGCGGGGACTTCACAGATACGCAGTATTTT.

The rearrangement uses TRBV2 and TRBJ1-5; TRBD1 matches at 7 bases. CDR1 and CDR2 from the germline V gene are SNHLY and FYNNEI. J was trimmed by 0 bases and V by 6 bases; bases with no gene match: 5. The CDR3 is made up of 15 amino acids. CDR3 sequence: CASSEGQNSNQPQHF. CDR3 nucleotides: TGTGCCAGCAGCGAGGGACAGAATAGCAATCAGCCCCAGCATTTT.

CDR3: CAWSERGGQYF. The CDR3 region has the DNA TGTGCCTGGAGTGAGAGAGGGGGGCAGTACTTC. The chain carries TRBV30 and TRBJ2-7; tentatively, D is TRBD1 (6 bases). With 1 base removed from V and 9 bases from J, the gap between germline ends came to 10 bases. The CDR3 contains 11 residues. CDR1 is GTSNPN, CDR2 SVGIG, per germline (reference sequence).

A single count supports this clone. The chain couples TRBV7-9 to TRBJ2-7; weak D call: TRBD2 (6 bases). Trimming removed 1 base from V and 5 bases from J, with 18 bases in between. The germline gives CDR1 SEHNR, CDR2 FQNEAQ (reference sequence). The CDR3 is 16 residues long. CDR3 nucleotide sequence: TGTGCCAGCAGCTTAGATCTGCCAGGGAGGAAACACGAGCAGTACTTC. Translating gives CASSLDLPGRKHEQYF.

V is TRBV2 and J is TRBJ1-4, with TRBD1 matching over 7 bases. The CDR3 loop spans 14 amino acids. V was clipped by 7 bases and J by 7 bases; unmatched bases: 9. Germline V gene sequence: CDR1 SNHLY, CDR2 FYNNEI. As DNA, the CDR3 is TGTGCCAGCACCCCCGGGACAGTTAGTGAAAAACTGTTTTTT. Protein: CASTPGTVSEKLFF.

On this clone: Compared with germline, one end of the junction differs, possibly owing to a read error. The chain joins TRBV28 to TRBJ2-3, with a tentative D call TRBD2 (6 bases). CDR3 size: 17 residues. CDR1 MDHEN and CDR2 SYDVKM come from the germline V gene. CDR3: CAGSPPGRSGGADTQYF. The CDR3 nucleotides are TGTGCCGGCAGCCCACCGGGCCGCTCCGGAGGGGCCGATACGCAGTATTTT.

DNA for the CDR3: TGTGCCAGCAGCTTGCGGACAGGGGAAGGCTACACCTTC. Protein product: CASSLRTGEGYTF. The V gene is TRBV5-5, the J gene TRBJ1-2; 9 bases agree with TRBD1. The junction had 3 bases not matched to a gene; V was cut back by 1 base and J by 8 bases. Germline CDR1 and CDR2: SGHKS and YYEKEE (reference sequence). The CDR3 consists of 13 residues.

The V call is TRBV29-1, the J call TRBJ1-1, with TRBD1 as a possible D gene (6 bases). Germline V gene lookup returns CDR1 SQVTM and CDR2 ANQGSEA. Trimming removed 7 bases from V and 6 bases from J, with 9 bases in between. The CDR3 length is 10 residues. Here the CDR3 reads CSAGGPEAFF. The CDR3 DNA sequence: TGCAGCGCGGGGGGCCCTGAAGCTTTCTTT. Full variable domain (remainder filled in from reference TRBV29-1 and TRBJ1-1): SAVISQKPSRDICQRGTSLTIQCQVDSQVTMMFWYRQQPGQSLTLIATANQGSEATYESGFVIDKFPISRPNLTFSTLTVSNMSPEDSSIYLCSAGGPEAFFGQGTRLTVV.